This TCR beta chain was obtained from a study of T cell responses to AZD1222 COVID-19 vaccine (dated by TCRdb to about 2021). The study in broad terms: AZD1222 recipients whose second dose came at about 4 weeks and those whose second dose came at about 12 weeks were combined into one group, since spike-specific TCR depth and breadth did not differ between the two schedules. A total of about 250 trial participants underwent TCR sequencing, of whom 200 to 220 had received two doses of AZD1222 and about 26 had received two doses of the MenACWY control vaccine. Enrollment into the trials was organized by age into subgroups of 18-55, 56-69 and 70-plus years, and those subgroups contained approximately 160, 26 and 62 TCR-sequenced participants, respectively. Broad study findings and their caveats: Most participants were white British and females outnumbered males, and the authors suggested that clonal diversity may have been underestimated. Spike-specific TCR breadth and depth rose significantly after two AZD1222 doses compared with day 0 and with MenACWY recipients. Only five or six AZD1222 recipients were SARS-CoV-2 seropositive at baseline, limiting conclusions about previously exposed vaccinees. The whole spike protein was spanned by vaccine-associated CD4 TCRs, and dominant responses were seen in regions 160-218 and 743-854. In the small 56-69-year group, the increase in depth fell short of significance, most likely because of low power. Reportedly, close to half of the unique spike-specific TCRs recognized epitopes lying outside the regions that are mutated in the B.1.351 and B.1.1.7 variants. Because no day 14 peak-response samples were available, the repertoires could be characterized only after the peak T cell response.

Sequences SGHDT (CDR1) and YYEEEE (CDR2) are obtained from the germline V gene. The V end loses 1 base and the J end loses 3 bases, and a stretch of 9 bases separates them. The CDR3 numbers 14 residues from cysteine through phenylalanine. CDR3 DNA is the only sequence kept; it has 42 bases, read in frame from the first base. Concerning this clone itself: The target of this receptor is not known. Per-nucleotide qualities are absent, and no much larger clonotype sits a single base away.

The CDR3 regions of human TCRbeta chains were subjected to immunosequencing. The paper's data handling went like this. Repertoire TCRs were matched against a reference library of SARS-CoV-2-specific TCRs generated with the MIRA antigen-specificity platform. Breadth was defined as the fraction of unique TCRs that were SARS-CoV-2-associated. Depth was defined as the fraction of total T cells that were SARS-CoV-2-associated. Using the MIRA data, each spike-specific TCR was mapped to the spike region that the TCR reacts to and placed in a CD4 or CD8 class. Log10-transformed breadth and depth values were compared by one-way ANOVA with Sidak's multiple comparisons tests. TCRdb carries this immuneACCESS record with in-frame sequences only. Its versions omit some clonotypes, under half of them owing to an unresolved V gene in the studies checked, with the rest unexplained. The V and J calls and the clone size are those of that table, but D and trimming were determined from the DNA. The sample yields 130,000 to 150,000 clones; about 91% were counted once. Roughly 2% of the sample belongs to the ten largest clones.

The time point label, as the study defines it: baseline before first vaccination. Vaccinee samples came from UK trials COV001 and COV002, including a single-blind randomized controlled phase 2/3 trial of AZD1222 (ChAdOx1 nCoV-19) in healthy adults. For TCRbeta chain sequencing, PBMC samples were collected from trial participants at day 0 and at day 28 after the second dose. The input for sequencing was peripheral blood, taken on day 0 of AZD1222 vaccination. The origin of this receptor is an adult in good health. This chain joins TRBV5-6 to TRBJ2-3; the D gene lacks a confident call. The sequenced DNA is TGTGCCAGCAGCTTGTACTTTCGGACAGATACGCAGTATTTT. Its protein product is CASSLYFRTDTQYF.